The 23 T cell receptor beta chains below were found in one sample sequenced in a study of blood T cell repertoires in COVID-19 (dated by TCRdb to about 2020). The method behind the library was the immunoSEQ multiplex PCR assay. Not all clones reach the TCRdb copy of this immuneACCESS table, which keeps in-frame sequences only. Checked studies attribute under half of the gap to unresolved V genes and leave the rest unexplained. Across this sample there are roughly 80,000 clones, with more than 65% seen only once. Jointly, the top ten make up less than 15% of the sample. Sequenced material: peripheral blood. The receptors originated from an older man with acute or convalescent COVID-19.

V and J are TRBV9 and TRBJ2-7, with TRBD1 matching 10 bases. Per germline, CDR1 SGDLS and CDR2 YYNGEE. Losses at the gene ends were 4 bases for V and 6 bases for J; bases not matched to a gene: 10. This CDR3 has 15 amino acids. In DNA form, the CDR3 reads TGTGCCAGCAGCCCCTCGCCGGGACAGGGGTTCGAGCAGTACTTC. Translated, it gives CASSPSPGQGFEQYF.

This rearrangement joins TRBV27 to TRBJ1-2, with 8 bases that match TRBD1. The V and J ends lost 5 bases and 8 bases, in that order; junction bases with no gene match: 10. The CDR3 is 14 amino acids. Germline CDR1 reads MNHEY; CDR2 reads SMNVEV (reference sequence). Here the CDR3 DNA reads TGTGCCAGCAGTCTAACAGGGGGTTTAATCGGCTACACCTTC. This translates into CASSLTGGLIGYTF.

DNA of the CDR3: TGTGCCAGCAGCCTGCAGCGGGGGGAGCAGTACTTC. Translation gives CASSLQRGEQYF. The V and J genes are TRBV5-6 and TRBJ2-7, with 8 bases matching TRBD2. CDR3 length equals 12 residues. V lost 4 bases to trimming and J lost 7 bases; unmatched junction nucleotides: 4. Germline lookup yields CDR1 SGHDT and CDR2 YYEEEE. The variable domain in full, completed from reference TRBV5-6 and TRBJ2-7, reads DAGVTQSPTHLIKTRGQQVTLRCSPKSGHDTVSWYQQALGQGPQFIFQYYEEEERQRGNFPDRFSGHQFPNYSSELNVNALLLGDSALYLCASSLQRGEQYFGPGTRLTVT.

The CDR3 DNA sequence: TGTGCCAGCAGCTTATTCCAGGGGGCGAACACTGAAGCTTTCTTT. Its translation is CASSLFQGANTEAFF. The chain couples TRBV7-8 to TRBJ1-1; 8 positions agree with TRBD1. CDR1 is SGHVS, CDR2 FQNEAQ, per germline. V shed 2 bases and J 1 base; nucleotides not matched to a gene: 3. This CDR3 comprises 15 residues.

The chain uses TRBV5-1 and TRBJ2-3, with 9 nucleotides matching TRBD2. This CDR3 region has 15 residues. Germline CDR1 SGHRS, CDR2 YFSETQ. Germline trimming cut 4 bases from V and 2 bases from J; bases unmatched to any gene: 5. Here the CDR3 DNA reads TGCGCCAGCAGCCTCCCTAGCGGGACCACAGATACGCAGTATTTT. Its protein is CASSLPSGTTDTQYF.

The rearrangement links TRBV5-1 to TRBJ2-7; possible D gene TRBD1, 5 bases. Trimming pared 6 bases from V and 0 bases from J, leaving 10 bases between. Germline-derived CDR1 and CDR2 are SGHRS and YFSETQ. The CDR3 is made up of 13 amino acids. The CDR3: CASTGDSSYEQYF. As DNA, the CDR3 is TGCGCCAGCACAGGAGACAGCTCCTACGAGCAGTACTTC.

The chain recombines TRBV24-1 with TRBJ1-6, with a possible D match to TRBD1 (6 bases). V was clipped by 11 bases and J by 5 bases, with 12 bases between them. In germline, CDR1 is KGHDR, CDR2 SFDVKD. This CDR3 contains 13 residues. CDR3 sequence (DNA): TGTGCCAGTCACAGGGTAAATAATTCACCCCTCCACTTT. Protein sequence: CASHRVNNSPLHF.

The chain employs TRBV19 and TRBJ2-5, with 7 bases aligning to TRBD1. J gave up 5 bases and V 5 bases, and 14 bases lay outside the gene matches. This CDR3 has 16 residues. Germline CDR1 reads LNHDA; CDR2 reads SQIVND (reference sequence). CDR3 protein: CASSPRTGTKGETQYF. The DNA of the CDR3 is TGTGCCAGTAGTCCCCGGACAGGCACGAAGGGGGAGACCCAGTACTTC.

This clone has just one count. The chain links TRBV2 to TRBJ2-5; TRBD1 matches at 10 bases. Germline CDR1 reads SNHLY; CDR2 reads FYNNEI. The CDR3 sequence is 15 residues long. V lost 7 bases to trimming and J lost 4 bases; unmatched junction nucleotides: 9. The CDR3 spells CASTWTGGVGETQYF. The DNA of the CDR3 is TGTGCCAGCACTTGGACAGGGGGGGTTGGAGAGACCCAGTACTTC.

The chain has TRBV20-1 and TRBJ1-6; D is undetermined. The CDR3 contains 13 residues. Germline-derived CDR1 and CDR2 are DFQATT and SNEGSKA (reference sequence). V lost 3 bases and J 4 bases, leaving 7 bases between the germline ends. The chain's CDR3 is CSASGPYNSPLHF. Here the CDR3 DNA reads TGCAGTGCTAGTGGGCCGTATAATTCACCCCTCCACTTT.

In this sample, this clone turned up a few times. The chain employs TRBV6-6 and TRBJ1-2; a weak D match, TRBD1 (6 bases). The ends were cut back, 5 bases at V and 8 bases at J, with 15 bases in the middle. Germline V gene sequence: CDR1 MNHNY, CDR2 SVGAGI (reference sequence). The CDR3 is 13 amino acids. The CDR3 reads CASSDKQGLGYTF. CDR3 nucleotide sequence: TGTGCCAGCAGTGACAAACAGGGCTTGGGCTACACCTTC.

This sequence joins TRBV14 and TRBJ1-1, with unresolved D. Germline values: CDR1 SGHDN, CDR2 FVKESK. The CDR3 is made up of 17 amino acids. Trimming took off 3 bases at V and 7 bases at J, with 24 bases between the two ends. CDR3 protein: CASSQIALGRRAIEAFF. CDR3 coding DNA: TGTGCCAGCAGCCAGATAGCTCTGGGGAGGAGGGCGATTGAAGCTTTCTTT. The full variable domain, its missing parts supplied by reference TRBV14 and TRBJ1-1, is EAGVTQFPSHSVIEKGQTVTLRCDPISGHDNLYWYRRVMGKEIKFLLHFVKESKQDESGMPNNRFLAERTGGTYSTLKVQPAELEDSGVYFCASSQIALGRRAIEAFFGQGTRLTVV.

The genes are TRBV19 and TRBJ2-4; 10 bases match TRBD1. Trimming took 4 bases from V and 7 from J; bases not matched to a gene: 10. This CDR3 region has 16 residues. Germline V lookup: CDR1 LNHDA, CDR2 SQIVND (reference sequence). CDR3 nucleotides: TGTGCCAGTAGTAGCCTATCGGGACAGGGGAACAACATTCAGTACTTC. This translates into CASSSLSGQGNNIQYF.

V usage is TRBV2 and J usage is TRBJ2-2, with 9 bases fitting TRBD1. The CDR3 sequence is 15 residues long. J was trimmed by 1 base and V by 7 bases; bases with no gene match: 4. Germline lookup yields CDR1 SNHLY and CDR2 FYNNEI. The CDR3 loop is CASNGQGRNTGELFF. For the CDR3, the DNA is TGTGCCAGCAACGGACAGGGGAGGAACACCGGGGAGCTGTTTTTT.

The rearrangement uses TRBV30 and TRBJ1-4; maybe TRBD1 (5 bases). The CDR3 sequence is 14 residues long. Germline CDR1 GTSNPN, CDR2 SVGIG (reference sequence). V was clipped by 0 bases and J by 6 bases, with 11 bases between them. The CDR3: CAWSVRRRDEKLFF. The CDR3, as DNA: TGTGCCTGGAGTGTAAGGCGCAGGGATGAAAAACTGTTTTTT.

V gene TRBV7-3 combines with J gene TRBJ2-1; a weak D match, TRBD2 (6 bases). The CDR3 is made up of 13 amino acids. Looked up from germline, CDR1 is SGHTA and CDR2 is FQGTGA. V was trimmed by 5 bases and J by 4 bases, leaving 9 bases between them. Written as DNA, the CDR3 is TGTGCCAGCAGCCAGGGACTGTACAATGAGCAGTTCTTC. It translates to CASSQGLYNEQFF.

The chain recombines TRBV19 with TRBJ1-2; 8 positions agree with TRBD1. V shed 6 bases, J shed 4 bases, and the junction held 7 bases outside the gene matches. The CDR3 loop spans 14 amino acids. Germline V gene data show CDR1 as LNHDA and CDR2 as SQIVND (reference sequence). This CDR3 reads CASRGQGAGYGYTF. Written as DNA, the CDR3 is TGTGCCAGTAGAGGGCAGGGGGCAGGCTATGGCTACACCTTC.

The chain couples TRBV5-1 to TRBJ2-3; the match to TRBD2 covers 12 bases. The germline gives CDR1 SGHRS, CDR2 YFSETQ. V was pared by 3 bases and J by 4 bases, with 6 bases of the junction left unmatched. The CDR3 consists of 16 residues. This CDR3 reads CASSSASGGAADTQYF. DNA of the CDR3: TGCGCCAGCAGCTCTGCTAGCGGGGGGGCGGCAGATACGCAGTATTTT.

The rearrangement links TRBV19 to TRBJ1-5; D not resolved. The germline V and J ends were trimmed by 1 base and 0 bases, with 10 bases remaining between them. This CDR3 is built from 16 residues. The germline V gene has CDR1 LNHDA and CDR2 SQIVND (reference sequence). DNA of the CDR3: TGTGCCAGTAGTATAGGGGGAGATTATAGCAATCAGCCCCAGCATTTT. It specifies CASSIGGDYSNQPQHF.

This chain connects TRBV30 to TRBJ1-5, with TRBD1 matching 8 bases. This CDR3 is 18 amino acids long. The germline gives CDR1 GTSNPN, CDR2 SVGIG (reference sequence). With 0 bases clipped from V and 1 base from J, the junction kept 11 bases outside the gene matches. The CDR3 reads CAWSVSHTGGSSNQPQHF. The CDR3 region has the DNA TGTGCCTGGAGTGTATCCCATACAGGGGGGTCAAGCAATCAGCCCCAGCATTTT.

The rearrangement joins TRBV9 to TRBJ2-1; 9 bases are shared with TRBD2. Germline V CDR1 and CDR2: SGDLS, YYNGEE. The CDR3 has 15 residues. Trimming at V came to 3 bases and at J to 7 bases, leaving 8 bases not matched to a gene. The CDR3 nucleotides read TGTGCCAGCAGCGCCCGGGATAGCGGGGGAAATGAGCAGTTCTTC. Its translation: CASSARDSGGNEQFF.

This chain uses TRBV5-5 with TRBJ1-6; D unresolved. Trimming shortened V by 4 bases and J by 6 bases, and 14 bases separated the two germline ends. The CDR3 is 15 residues long. Germline values: CDR1 SGHKS, CDR2 YYEKEE (reference sequence). The CDR3 sequence is CASSGNTRVNSPLHF. CDR3 coding DNA: TGTGCCAGCAGCGGAAACACCCGGGTTAATTCACCCCTCCACTTT.

Only one count was recorded for this clone. The chain links TRBV5-4 to TRBJ1-3, with 10 nucleotides matching TRBD1. CDR1 and CDR2 from the germline V gene are SGHNT and YYREEE (reference sequence). The junction had 8 bases not matched to a gene; V was cut back by 9 bases and J by 2 bases. CDR3 length equals 15 residues. CDR3 residues: CAIRRDRGTGNTIYF. CDR3 sequence (DNA): TGTGCCATACGAAGGGACAGGGGAACTGGAAACACCATATATTTT.